This passage covers 25 T cell receptor beta chains from one sample sequenced in a study of blood T cell repertoires in COVID-19. Using immunoSEQ multiplex PCR, the repertoire was profiled, and TCRdb retains in-frame clones only, with some absent. The sample lists about 270,000 clones; around 90% were seen once. The sequenced sample consisted of PBMCs or T cells enriched from blood (not recorded which). The receptors originated from a woman younger than 45 who had recovered from COVID-19.

The rearrangement uses TRBV9 and TRBJ1-4; weak D call: TRBD1 (6 bases). This CDR3 spans 15 amino acids. Per the germline V gene, CDR1 is SGDLS and CDR2 is YYNGEE. V was clipped by 2 bases and J by 4 bases, with 12 bases between them. The CDR3 reads CASSVEDRGNEKLFF. In nucleotides, the CDR3 is TGTGCCAGCAGCGTGGAGGACAGAGGTAATGAAAAACTGTTTTTT.

The chain employs TRBV12-5 and TRBJ2-5, with 8 bases fitting TRBD1. J was trimmed by 2 bases and V by 4 bases; bases with no gene match: 3. This CDR3 is built from 14 residues. Looked up from germline, CDR1 is LGHNT and CDR2 is FRNRAP. CDR3 sequence (DNA): TGTGCTAGTGGTTCTGGGACAGGTCAAGAGACCCAGTACTTC. Translating gives CASGSGTGQETQYF. Based on the CDR3 plus reference TRBV12-5 and TRBJ2-5, the full variable domain is DARVTQTPRHKVTEMGQEVTMRCQPILGHNTVFWYRQTMMQGLELLAYFRNRAPLDDSGMPKDRFSAEMPDATLATLKIQPSEPRDSAVYFCASGSGTGQETQYFGPGTRLLVL.

V and J are TRBV18 and TRBJ2-1, with 7 positions matching TRBD1. CDR1 and CDR2 (germline): KGHSH, LQKENI. The CDR3 spans 16 residues. V dropped 3 bases and J dropped 0; count of bases not matched to a gene: 5. CDR3 amino acids: CASSPLTGVSYNEQFF. CDR3 coding DNA: TGTGCCAGCTCACCTTTAACAGGGGTCTCCTACAATGAGCAGTTCTTC.

The V gene is TRBV5-1, the J gene TRBJ2-5; 12 bases align to TRBD1. The CDR3 has 15 amino acids. V lost 4 bases to trimming and J lost 4 bases; unmatched junction nucleotides: 5. Germline values: CDR1 SGHRS, CDR2 YFSETQ. The CDR3 region is CASSQGQGAGETQYF. The CDR3 DNA is TGCGCCAGCAGCCAGGGACAGGGGGCCGGAGAGACCCAGTACTTC.

The chain couples TRBV4-2 to TRBJ2-7, with 7 bases lining up with TRBD2. The ends lost 3 bases at V and 4 bases at J; junction bases unmatched: 9. The CDR3 spans 15 residues. The V gene's germline CDR1 is LGHNA and CDR2 YNFKEQ. The CDR3 loop is CASSQEPGLTYEQYF. In nucleotides, the CDR3 is TGTGCCAGCAGCCAGGAACCGGGACTAACGTACGAGCAGTACTTC.

J is TRBJ2-1 and V is TRBV28; 7 bases align to TRBD1. This CDR3 has 14 amino acids. V dropped 6 bases and J dropped 7; count of bases not matched to a gene: 9. Looked up from germline, CDR1 is MDHEN and CDR2 is SYDVKM. The CDR3 sequence is CASSPTRTGNEQFF. CDR3 nucleotides: TGTGCCAGCAGCCCGACCAGGACAGGTAATGAGCAGTTCTTC.

The chain is built from TRBV7-2 and TRBJ2-1, with TRBD1 matching over 9 bases. Trimming removed 7 bases from V and 4 bases from J; junction bases left unmatched: 11. There are 16 residues in the CDR3. The germline V gene has CDR1 SGHTA and CDR2 FQGNSA. CDR3 loop: CASIPLPGQGYNEQFF. CDR3 DNA: TGTGCCAGCATCCCCCTTCCGGGACAGGGTTACAATGAGCAGTTCTTC. Based on the CDR3 plus reference TRBV7-2 and TRBJ2-1, the full variable domain is GAGVSQSPSNKVTEKGKDVELRCDPISGHTALYWYRQSLGQGLEFLIYFQGNSAPDKSGLPSDRFSAERTGGSVSTLTIQRTQQEDSAVYLCASIPLPGQGYNEQFFGPGTRLTVL.

This sequence joins TRBV19 and TRBJ1-5; D may be TRBD1 (5 bases). Germline assignment: CDR1 LNHDA and CDR2 SQIVND (reference sequence). This CDR3 region has 14 residues. V was pared by 2 bases and J by 2 bases, with 7 bases between. CDR3 DNA sequence: TGTGCCAGTAGTATACTAGGGGGCAATCAGCCCCAGCATTTT. This gives the protein CASSILGGNQPQHF.

This chain links TRBV27 with TRBJ2-7; D may be TRBD1 (6 bases). With 6 bases removed from V and 4 bases from J, the gap between germline ends came to 10 bases. The CDR3 is made up of 12 amino acids. Germline V gene sequence: CDR1 MNHEY, CDR2 SMNVEV (reference sequence). This chain's CDR3 is CASSGTLYEQYF. The CDR3 nucleotides are TGTGCCAGCAGCGGGACACTGTACGAGCAGTACTTC.

The chain employs TRBV5-1 and TRBJ2-3; 9 nucleotides match TRBD1. Germline V gene data show CDR1 as SGHRS and CDR2 as YFSETQ. The CDR3 runs to 14 residues. The V and J ends lost 4 bases and 2 bases, in that order; junction bases with no gene match: 2. The CDR3 DNA reads as TGCGCCAGCAGCAGGGACAGGGACACAGATACGCAGTATTTT. This codes for CASSRDRDTDTQYF.

V and J are TRBV4-1 and TRBJ1-5; no reliable D call. The CDR3 loop spans 12 amino acids. Germline V gives CDR1 MGHRA, CDR2 YSYEKL. V was pared by 1 base and J by 9 bases, with 7 bases between. The CDR3 nucleotides are TGCGCCAGCAGCCAAGGTCCCGGGCCCCAGCATTTT. Its translation is CASSQGPGPQHF.

This clone was counted a few times. Written as DNA, the CDR3 is TGTGCCAGCAGCCGAACAACAGGGACAGGGTCCTATGGCTACACCTTC. Translating gives CASSRTTGTGSYGYTF. V and J are TRBV3-1 (or the pseudogene TRBV3-2) and TRBJ1-2, with 9 bases that match TRBD1. Germline values: CDR1 LGHDT, CDR2 YNNKEL (reference sequence). V trimming: 4 bases; J trimming: 4 bases; junction bases outside the gene matches: 10. This CDR3 comprises 16 residues.

This clone turned up a few times. This rearrangement joins TRBV7-9 to TRBJ2-7; 10 nucleotides align to TRBD2. This CDR3 comprises 15 residues. Germline assignment: CDR1 SEHNR and CDR2 FQNEAQ (reference sequence). V shed 2 bases, J shed 4 bases, and the junction held 5 bases outside the gene matches. The CDR3 loop is CASSLPGTSAYEQYF. The DNA of the CDR3 is TGTGCCAGCAGCTTACCCGGGACTAGCGCTTACGAGCAGTACTTC.

This chain links TRBV24-1 with TRBJ2-1; 8 bases map to TRBD2. The CDR3 runs 16 residues. The ends lost 6 bases at V and 3 bases at J; junction bases unmatched: 9. Germline-derived CDR1 and CDR2 are KGHDR and SFDVKD. The CDR3 is CATSRSGGGDYNEQFF. The CDR3, as DNA: TGTGCCACCAGTAGGTCCGGGGGGGGTGACTACAATGAGCAGTTCTTC.

The chain uses TRBV5-1 and TRBJ1-1, with 7 bases that match TRBD1. The germline V gene encodes CDR1 SGHRS and CDR2 YFSETQ. Losses at the gene ends were 7 bases for V and 6 bases for J; bases not matched to a gene: 21. The CDR3 is 17 residues long. CDR3 sequence: CASHEGGGGNLGAEAFF. The CDR3, as DNA: TGCGCCAGCCATGAGGGTGGAGGGGGCAATCTCGGCGCTGAAGCTTTCTTT. The whole variable domain, filled in from reference TRBV5-1 and TRBJ1-1, reads KAGVTQTPRYLIKTRGQQVTLSCSPISGHRSVSWYQQTPGQGLQFLFEYFSETQRNKGNFPGRFSGRQFSNSRSEMNVSTLELGDSALYLCASHEGGGGNLGAEAFFGQGTRLTVV.

This chain uses TRBV5-1 with TRBJ1-6; 7 nucleotides line up with TRBD1. V trimming: 5 bases; J trimming: 7 bases; junction bases outside the gene matches: 24. In germline, CDR1 is SGHRS, CDR2 YFSETQ. This CDR3 comprises 20 residues. The DNA for the CDR3 is TGCGCCAGCAGATTCGGGCCGGGACAGTATGAGCGTCTCCTAAATTCACCCCTCCACTTT. It yields the protein CASRFGPGQYERLLNSPLHF.

The chain combines TRBV13 with TRBJ1-6; 9 positions agree with TRBD1. V lost 5 bases to trimming and J lost 4 bases; unmatched junction nucleotides: 9. CDR1 and CDR2 (germline): PRHDT, FYEKMQ (reference sequence). CDR3 size: 17 residues. The CDR3 protein is CASSTTTGGFYNSPLHF. The CDR3 nucleotides read TGTGCCAGCAGCACGACGACAGGGGGTTTTTATAATTCACCCCTCCACTTT.

The gene calls are TRBV7-8 and TRBJ1-1, with 8 bases identical to TRBD1. With V trimmed by 6 bases and J by 6 bases, 6 bases remained unmatched. In germline, CDR1 is SGHVS, CDR2 FQNEAQ. The CDR3 is 13 residues long. This chain's CDR3 is CASSSGTGAEAFF. CDR3 bases: TGTGCCAGCAGTTCCGGGACAGGCGCTGAAGCTTTCTTT.

V usage is TRBV3-1 (or the pseudogene TRBV3-2) and J usage is TRBJ2-7; 11 positions match TRBD2. J was trimmed by 6 bases and V by 4 bases; bases with no gene match: 11. This CDR3 spans 16 amino acids. The germline gives CDR1 LGHDT, CDR2 YNNKEL (reference sequence). CDR3 protein: CASSPRYSGRASEQYF. DNA of the CDR3: TGTGCCAGCAGCCCCCGGTATAGCGGGAGGGCCTCCGAGCAGTACTTC.

The chain combines TRBV9 with TRBJ1-2; the match to TRBD1 covers 10 bases. The length of the CDR3 is 12 residues. Per the germline V gene, CDR1 is SGDLS and CDR2 is YYNGEE. The trim removed 8 bases at V and 4 bases at J, leaving 2 bases unmatched. The chain's CDR3 is CASRTGGYGYTF. CDR3 DNA: TGTGCCAGTCGGACAGGGGGCTATGGCTACACCTTC.

V gene TRBV19 combines with J gene TRBJ2-5; D is undetermined. The CDR3 totals 14 residues. V was pared by 1 base and J by 2 bases, with 8 bases between. Germline V CDR1 and CDR2: LNHDA, SQIVND (reference sequence). This chain's CDR3 is CASSIGPTQETQYF. Here the CDR3 DNA reads TGTGCCAGTAGTATAGGGCCCACGCAAGAGACCCAGTACTTC.

The count of this clone is one. This chain joins TRBV11-3 and TRBJ2-3; D gene unclear. V was clipped by 5 bases and J by 3 bases, with 12 bases between them. The CDR3 length is 14 residues. Germline CDR1 SGHNT, CDR2 YENEEA. CDR3 amino acids: CASSPRGRTDTQYF. In DNA form, the CDR3 reads TGTGCCAGCAGCCCCCGTGGGCGAACAGATACGCAGTATTTT.

The rearrangement links TRBV10-2 to TRBJ2-4; TRBD1 matches at 9 bases. Germline V lookup: CDR1 WSHSY, CDR2 SAAADI. Trimming took 7 bases from V and 9 from J; bases not matched to a gene: 4. The CDR3 extends over 12 amino acids. In DNA form, the CDR3 reads TGCGCCAGCAATGGACAGGGGCTCATTCAGTACTTC. Translating gives CASNGQGLIQYF.

V usage is TRBV12-5 and J usage is TRBJ1-2; the D gene is possibly TRBD1 (5 bases). Trimming pared 0 bases from V and 5 bases from J, leaving 16 bases between. The CDR3 is made up of 16 amino acids. Germline V gene sequence: CDR1 LGHNT, CDR2 FRNRAP. CDR3 in DNA: TGTGCTAGTGGTTTGGTTTTGGGGGGAGGGACGTATGGCTACACCTTC. It yields the protein CASGLVLGGGTYGYTF. Full variable domain (missing parts from reference TRBV12-5 and TRBJ1-2): DARVTQTPRHKVTEMGQEVTMRCQPILGHNTVFWYRQTMMQGLELLAYFRNRAPLDDSGMPKDRFSAEMPDATLATLKIQPSEPRDSAVYFCASGLVLGGGTYGYTFGSGTRLTVV.

The chain carries TRBV30 and TRBJ1-4, with a weak D call TRBD1 (6 bases). This CDR3 is 13 amino acids long. CDR1 and CDR2 from the germline V gene are GTSNPN and SVGIG (reference sequence). Trimming pared 0 bases from V and 8 bases from J, leaving 10 bases between. The CDR3 nucleotides read TGTGCCTGGAGTGTACGGGACAACGAAAAACTGTTTTTT. Its translation: CAWSVRDNEKLFF.